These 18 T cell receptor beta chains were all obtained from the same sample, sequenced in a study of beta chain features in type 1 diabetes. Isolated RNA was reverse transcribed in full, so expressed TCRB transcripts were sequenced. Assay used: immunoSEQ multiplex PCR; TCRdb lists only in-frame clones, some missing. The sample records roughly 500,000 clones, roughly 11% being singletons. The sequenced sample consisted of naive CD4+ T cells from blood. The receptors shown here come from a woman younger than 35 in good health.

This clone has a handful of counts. The CDR3 is CASSQGRANTIYF. The CDR3 nucleotides are TGCGCCAGCAGCCAAGGAAGGGCCAACACCATATATTTT. The V call is TRBV4-3, the J call TRBJ1-3; no definite D call. Germline V gene data show CDR1 as LGHNA and CDR2 as YSLEER. The CDR3 extends over 13 amino acids. V lost 1 base and J lost 7, with 8 bases in between.

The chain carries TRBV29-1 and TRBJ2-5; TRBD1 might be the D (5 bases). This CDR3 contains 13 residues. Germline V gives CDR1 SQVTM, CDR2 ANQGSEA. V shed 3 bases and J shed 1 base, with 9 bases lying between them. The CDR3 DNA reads TGCAGCGTTGAGGGCAGGGCCCAAGAGACCCAGTACTTC. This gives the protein CSVEGRAQETQYF.

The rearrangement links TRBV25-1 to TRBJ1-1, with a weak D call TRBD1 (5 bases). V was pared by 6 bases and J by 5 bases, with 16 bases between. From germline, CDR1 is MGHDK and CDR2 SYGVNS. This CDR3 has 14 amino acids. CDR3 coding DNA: TGTGCCAGCAGACCAGACATGGGGACGACTGAAGCTTTCTTT. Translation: CASRPDMGTTEAFF.

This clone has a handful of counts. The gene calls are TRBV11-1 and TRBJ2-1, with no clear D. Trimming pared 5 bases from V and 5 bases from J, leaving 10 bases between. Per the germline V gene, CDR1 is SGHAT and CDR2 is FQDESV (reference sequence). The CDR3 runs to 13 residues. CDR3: CASSRGRNNEQFF. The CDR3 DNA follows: TGTGCCAGCAGCAGAGGACGGAACAATGAGCAGTTCTTC.

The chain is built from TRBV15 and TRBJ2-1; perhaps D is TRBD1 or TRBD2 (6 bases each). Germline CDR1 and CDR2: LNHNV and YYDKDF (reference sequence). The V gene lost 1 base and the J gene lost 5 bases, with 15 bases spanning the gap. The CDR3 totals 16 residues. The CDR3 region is CATSRAGAPRNNEQFF. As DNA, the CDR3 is TGTGCCACCAGCAGAGCGGGGGCGCCTCGAAACAATGAGCAGTTCTTC. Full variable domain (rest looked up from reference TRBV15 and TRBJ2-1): DAMVIQNPRYQVTQFGKPVTLSCSQTLNHNVMYWYQQKSSQAPKLLFHYYDKDFNNEADTPDNFQSRRPNTSFCFLDIRSPGLGDTAMYLCATSRAGAPRNNEQFFGPGTRLTVL.

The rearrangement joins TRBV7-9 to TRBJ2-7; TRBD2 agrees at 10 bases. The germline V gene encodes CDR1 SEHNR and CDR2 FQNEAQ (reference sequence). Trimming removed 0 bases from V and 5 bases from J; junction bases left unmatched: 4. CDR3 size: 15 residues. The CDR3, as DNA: TGTGCCAGCAGCTTAGCGAGCGGGAGGGCCCACGAGCAGTACTTC. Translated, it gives CASSLASGRAHEQYF.

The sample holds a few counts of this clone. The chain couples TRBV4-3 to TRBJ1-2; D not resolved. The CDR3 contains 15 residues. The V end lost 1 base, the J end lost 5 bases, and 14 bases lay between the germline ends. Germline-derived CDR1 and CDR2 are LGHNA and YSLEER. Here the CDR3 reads CASSQGTGSAYGYTF. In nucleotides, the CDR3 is TGCGCCAGCAGCCAAGGGACTGGGTCGGCTTATGGCTACACCTTC.

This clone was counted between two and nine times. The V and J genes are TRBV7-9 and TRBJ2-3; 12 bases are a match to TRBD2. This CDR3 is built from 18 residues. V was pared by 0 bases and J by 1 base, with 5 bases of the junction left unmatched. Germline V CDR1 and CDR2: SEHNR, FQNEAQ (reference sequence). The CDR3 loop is CASSLARLAGGGTDTQYF. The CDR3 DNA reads TGTGCCAGCAGCTTAGCTCGGCTAGCGGGAGGGGGCACAGATACGCAGTATTTT.

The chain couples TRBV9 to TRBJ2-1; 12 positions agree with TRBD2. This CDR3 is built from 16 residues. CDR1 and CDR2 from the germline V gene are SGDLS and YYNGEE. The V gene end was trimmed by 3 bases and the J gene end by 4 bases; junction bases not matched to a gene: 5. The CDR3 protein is CASSASGRGPYNEQFF. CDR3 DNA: TGTGCCAGCAGCGCTAGCGGGAGGGGCCCATACAATGAGCAGTTCTTC.

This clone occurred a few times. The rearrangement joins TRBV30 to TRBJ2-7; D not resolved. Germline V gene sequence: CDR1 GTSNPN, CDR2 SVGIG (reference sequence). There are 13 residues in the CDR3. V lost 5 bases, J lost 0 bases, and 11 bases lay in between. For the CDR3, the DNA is TGTGCCTGGGGATCGGCCAGCTCCTACGAGCAGTACTTC. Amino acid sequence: CAWGSASSYEQYF.

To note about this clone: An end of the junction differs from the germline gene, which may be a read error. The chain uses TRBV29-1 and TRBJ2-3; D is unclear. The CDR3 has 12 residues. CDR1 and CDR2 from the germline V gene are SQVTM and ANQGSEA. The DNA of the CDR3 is TGCAGCGTGCGGCTTAGCAAAGATACGCAGTATTTT. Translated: CSVRLSKDTQYF.

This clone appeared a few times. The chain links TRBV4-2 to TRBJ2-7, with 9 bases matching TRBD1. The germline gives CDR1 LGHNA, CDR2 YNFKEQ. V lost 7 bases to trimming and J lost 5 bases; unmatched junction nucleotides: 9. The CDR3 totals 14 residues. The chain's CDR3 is CASTPGTGSNEQYF. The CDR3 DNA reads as TGTGCCAGCACCCCCGGGACAGGGTCTAACGAGCAGTACTTC.

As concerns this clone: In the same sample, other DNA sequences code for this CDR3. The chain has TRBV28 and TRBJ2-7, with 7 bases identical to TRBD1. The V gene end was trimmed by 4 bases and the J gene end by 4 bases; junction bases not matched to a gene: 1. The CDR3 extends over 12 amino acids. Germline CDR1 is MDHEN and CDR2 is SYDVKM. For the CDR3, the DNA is TGTGCCAGCAGTTCGGACAGGTACGAGCAGTACGTC. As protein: CASSSDRYEQYV.

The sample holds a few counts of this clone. The CDR3 spells CASSQGSQFSGYTF. The CDR3 bases are TGCGCCAGCAGCCAAGGGTCACAGTTCTCTGGCTACACCTTC. The chain links TRBV4-1 to TRBJ1-2; D ambiguous. The V gene's germline CDR1 is MGHRA and CDR2 YSYEKL. V was pared by 1 base and J by 7 bases, with 13 bases between. The CDR3 length is 14 residues.

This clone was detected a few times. In nucleotides, the CDR3 is TGTGCCTGGTCCGGACAGGACATGCAGTATTTT. Translating gives CAWSGQDMQYF. The chain carries TRBV30 and TRBJ2-3, with 7 bases aligning to TRBD1. Germline loops: CDR1 GTSNPN, CDR2 SVGIG (reference sequence). Germline trimming cut 5 bases from V and 11 bases from J; bases unmatched to any gene: 7. This CDR3 spans 11 amino acids.

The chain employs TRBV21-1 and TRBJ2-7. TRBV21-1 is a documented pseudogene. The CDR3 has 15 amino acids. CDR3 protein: CASSTHITRSYEQYV. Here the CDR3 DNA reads TGTGCCAGCAGCACCCACATAACCCGCTCCTACGAGCAGTACGTC.

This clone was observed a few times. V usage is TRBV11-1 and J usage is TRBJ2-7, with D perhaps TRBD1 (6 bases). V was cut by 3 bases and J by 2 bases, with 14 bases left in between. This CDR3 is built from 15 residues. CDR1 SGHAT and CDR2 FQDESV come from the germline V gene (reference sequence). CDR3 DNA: TGTGCCAGCAGCTTGGCGGCACAGGGTACCTACGAGCAGTACTTC. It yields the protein CASSLAAQGTYEQYF.

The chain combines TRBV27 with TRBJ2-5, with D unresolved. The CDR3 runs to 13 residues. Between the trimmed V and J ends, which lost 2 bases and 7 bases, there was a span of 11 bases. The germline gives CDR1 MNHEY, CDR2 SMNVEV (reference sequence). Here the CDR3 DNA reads TGTGCCAGCAGTTTAACATTAGCTGCGACCCAGTACTTC. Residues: CASSLTLAATQYF.